This T cell receptor beta chain is from a study of blood T cell repertoires in COVID-19. Overall study context: Acute and convalescent COVID-19 samples came from the United States, Italy and Spain. T cells, B-cell-depleted T cells, or PBMCs supplied cDNA or gDNA.

Which cohort a participant joined came from the clinical history participants gave. Recovery among Cohort 3 donors was established by two negative PCRs, clearance, or symptom resolution. Profiled with immunoSEQ multiplex PCR; TCRdb holds only in-frame clones, not every one. The table includes 350,000 or so clones, about 90% detected once. About this clone: In the same sample, other DNA sequences code for this CDR3.

From germline, CDR1 is DFQATT and CDR2 SNEGSKA (reference sequence). CDR3 length: 11 amino acids. Trimming cost V 3 bases and J 5 bases, with 7 bases left between them. The TCR originated in a woman aged 30 to 39 who had recovered from COVID-19. The V call is TRBV20-1, the J call TRBJ2-5, with D possibly TRBD1 on 5 matching bases. Sequencing was done on a sample of PBMCs or T cells enriched from blood (not recorded which). The CDR3 region has the DNA TGCAGTGCTAGGGCAGGGGAGACCCAGTACTTC. It specifies CSARAGETQYF.